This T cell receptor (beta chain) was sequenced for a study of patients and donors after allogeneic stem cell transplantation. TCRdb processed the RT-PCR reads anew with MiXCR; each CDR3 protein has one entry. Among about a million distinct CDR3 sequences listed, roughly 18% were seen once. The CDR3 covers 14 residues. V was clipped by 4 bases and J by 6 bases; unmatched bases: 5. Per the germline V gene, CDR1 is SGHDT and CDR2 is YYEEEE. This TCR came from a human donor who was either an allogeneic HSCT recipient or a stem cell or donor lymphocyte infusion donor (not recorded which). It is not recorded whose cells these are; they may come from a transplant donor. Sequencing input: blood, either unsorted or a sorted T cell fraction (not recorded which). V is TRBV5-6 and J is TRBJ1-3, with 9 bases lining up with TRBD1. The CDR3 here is CASSPGQGENTIYF. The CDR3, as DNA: TGTGCCAGCAGCCCGGGACAGGGAGAAAACACCATATATTTT.